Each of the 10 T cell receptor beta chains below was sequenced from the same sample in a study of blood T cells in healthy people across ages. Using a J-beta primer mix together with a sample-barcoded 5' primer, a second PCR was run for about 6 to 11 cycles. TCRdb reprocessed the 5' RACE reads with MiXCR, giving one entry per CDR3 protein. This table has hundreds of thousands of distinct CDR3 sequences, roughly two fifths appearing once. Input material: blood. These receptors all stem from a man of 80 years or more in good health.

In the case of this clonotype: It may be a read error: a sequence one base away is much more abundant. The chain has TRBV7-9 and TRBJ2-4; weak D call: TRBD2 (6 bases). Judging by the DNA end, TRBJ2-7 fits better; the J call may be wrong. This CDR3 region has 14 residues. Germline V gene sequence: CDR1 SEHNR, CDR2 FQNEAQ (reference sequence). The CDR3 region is CASSPENASDEQYF. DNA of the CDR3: TGTGCCAGCAGCCCAGAGAACGCTAGCGACGAGCAGTACTTC.

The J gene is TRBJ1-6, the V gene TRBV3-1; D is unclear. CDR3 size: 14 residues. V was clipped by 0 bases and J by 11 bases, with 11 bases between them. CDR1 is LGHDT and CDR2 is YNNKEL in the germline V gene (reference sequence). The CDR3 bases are TGTGCCAGCAGCCAAGAGTTCGTTGGGGCACCCCTCCACTTT. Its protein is CASSQEFVGAPLHF.

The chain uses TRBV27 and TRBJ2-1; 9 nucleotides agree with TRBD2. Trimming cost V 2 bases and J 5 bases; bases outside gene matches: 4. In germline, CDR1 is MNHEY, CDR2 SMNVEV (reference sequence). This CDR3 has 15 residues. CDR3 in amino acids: CASSLIAGDDNEQFF. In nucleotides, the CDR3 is TGTGCCAGCAGTTTAATAGCGGGAGATGACAATGAGCAGTTCTTC.

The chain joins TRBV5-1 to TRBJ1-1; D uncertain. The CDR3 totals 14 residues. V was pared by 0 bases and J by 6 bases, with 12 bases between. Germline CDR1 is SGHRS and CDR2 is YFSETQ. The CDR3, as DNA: TGCGCCAGCAGCTTGGAAGGCCGCAATCCTGAAGCTTTCTTT. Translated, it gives CASSLEGRNPEAFF.

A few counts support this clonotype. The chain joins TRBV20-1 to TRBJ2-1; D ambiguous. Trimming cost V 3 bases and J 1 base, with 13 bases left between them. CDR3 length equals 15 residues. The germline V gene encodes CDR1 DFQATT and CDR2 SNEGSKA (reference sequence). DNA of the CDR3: TGCAGTGCTAGGAGGCTCGATACGTCCTACAATGAGCAGTTCTTC. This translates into CSARRLDTSYNEQFF.

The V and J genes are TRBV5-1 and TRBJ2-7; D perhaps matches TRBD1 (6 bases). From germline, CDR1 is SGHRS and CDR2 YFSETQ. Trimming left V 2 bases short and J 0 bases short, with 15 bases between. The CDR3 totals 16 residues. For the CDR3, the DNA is TGCGCCAGCAGCTTCGGGACACTTCAGCTCTCCTACGAGCAGTACTTC. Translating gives CASSFGTLQLSYEQYF.

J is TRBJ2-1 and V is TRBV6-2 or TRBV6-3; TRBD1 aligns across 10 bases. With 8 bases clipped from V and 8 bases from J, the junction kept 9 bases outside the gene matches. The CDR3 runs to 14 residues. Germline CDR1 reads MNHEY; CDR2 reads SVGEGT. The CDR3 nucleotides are TGTGCCAGCGGGGGACAGGGGAAGGGGGATGAGCAGTTCTTC. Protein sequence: CASGGQGKGDEQFF.

The DNA of the CDR3 is TGCAGTGCTAGAGCAGTGGACAGGGTGACTGGCTACACCTTC. Encoded protein: CSARAVDRVTGYTF. The chain links TRBV20-1 to TRBJ1-2; 8 bases map to TRBD1. This CDR3 contains 14 residues. The germline gives CDR1 DFQATT, CDR2 SNEGSKA (reference sequence). The trim removed 1 base at V and 7 bases at J, leaving 8 bases unmatched.

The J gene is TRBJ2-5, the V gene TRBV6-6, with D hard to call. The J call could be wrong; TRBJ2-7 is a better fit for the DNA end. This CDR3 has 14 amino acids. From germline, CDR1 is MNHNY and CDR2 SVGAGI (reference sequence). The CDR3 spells CASSASVSVSEQYF. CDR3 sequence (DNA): TGTGCCAGCAGTGCCTCAGTTTCTGTTTCCGAGCAGTACTTC.

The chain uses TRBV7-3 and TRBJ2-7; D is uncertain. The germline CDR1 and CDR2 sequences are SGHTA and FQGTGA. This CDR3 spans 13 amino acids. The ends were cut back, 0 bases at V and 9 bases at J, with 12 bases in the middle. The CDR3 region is CASSLTGPGGQYF. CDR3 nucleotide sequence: TGTGCCAGCAGCTTAACGGGCCCTGGTGGGCAGTACTTC.